This T cell receptor beta chain was found in a study of T cells in tuberculosis (dated by TCRdb to 2017 to 2018). Regarding the complete study: The study combined CD1B tetramers and high-throughput TCR immunosequencing to characterize T cells specific for the mycobacterial lipid antigen glucose monomycolate (GMM). IGRA-negative adolescents, IGRA-positive adolescents with latent tuberculosis and adults with active tuberculosis, around nine per group, were compared in a South African clinical cohort. The investigation overall reported the following: Smaller mean NN-distances to GMM-specific TCRs were observed in active tuberculosis TCR-alpha repertoires than in IGRA-negative controls, suggesting clonal expansion of GMM-specific TCRs. Smaller NN-distances were partly driven by shorter CDR3-alpha lengths in active tuberculosis patients, and statistical significance was not reached for the TCR-beta difference. Clinical samples were chosen by availability of cryopreserved specimens, and active tuberculosis cases were adults while controls were adolescents. An accuracy of just under 90% (AUROC about 0.91) was reached by a classifier using the diverse GMM-specific repertoire, compared with more than 65% accuracy when GEM motif frequencies were used.

The germline V gene (reference sequence) gives CDR1 as MNHNY and CDR2 as SVGAGI. The CDR3 numbers 14 residues from cysteine through phenylalanine. Solely the CDR3 DNA is kept, with 42 bases framed from the first base. The junction carries 8 bases between V and J, which are trimmed by 0 bases and 2 bases respectively. As for this clone: Its antigen is still unknown. No base qualities exist here, and no much larger clone lies one base off it.

The immunoSEQ multiplex PCR assay was used to generate TCR libraries, with TCR-beta and/or TCR-alpha/delta assays applied to each sample. The Illumina high-throughput platform was used to sequence the amplified TCR libraries. Regarding the original processing steps: Clustering and dimensionality reduction relied on pairwise TCRdist distances among GMM-specific receptors from T cells that were either sorted ex vivo or expanded in vitro. Each clinical repertoire was scored by mean NN-distance, the average TCRdist to the nearest 10% of tetramer-positive reference sequences. GEM TCR motif frequency was calculated as the fraction of unique TCRs that matched known GEM sequences by V/J usage and CDR3 length. Active tuberculosis was classified by linear discriminant analysis with leave-one-out cross-validation, implemented in scikit-learn. TCRdb carries this immuneACCESS record with in-frame sequences only. Its versions omit some clonotypes, under half of them owing to an unresolved V gene in the studies checked, with the rest unexplained. V and J calls and clone size come straight from that table; D and trimming were deduced from the DNA. Present in this sample are approximately 30,000 clones, 95% to 97% of which were seen just once. Together, the top ten hold 6.2% of the sample.

At study entry, adolescents were screened for latent tuberculosis infection using a tuberculin skin test and the QuantiFERON-TB GOLD In-Tube IGRA. Immunosequencing was performed on unsorted cryopreserved PBMC and covered about 100,000 T cells per clinical donor on average. Eleven high schools in the Worcester region of the Western Cape, South Africa, served as enrollment sites for adolescents aged 12 to 18 years. Some ten M. tuberculosis-infected adolescents and roughly ten uninfected adolescents, matched for age and sex, were selected. Adolescent PBMC were isolated from freshly drawn heparinized blood by density centrifugation and cryopreserved.

Here the chain combines TRBV6-6 and TRBJ2-7, with no confidently assigned D gene. The clonotype comes from a donor aged 5 to 30 with latent tuberculosis or without tuberculosis infection. The material sequenced was PBMCs. In nucleotides, the sequence is TGTGCCAGCAGTTACTCGGCCAGGACCTACGAGCAGTACTTC. It translates as CASSYSARTYEQYF.